Listed here is a single T cell receptor (beta chain). Its specificity is unknown. A junction boundary mismatches the germline segment, possibly from a read error. The source material, roughly 18-30 mg of unsorted bulk tissue, was used to co-extract RNA and DNA. The CDR3 loop spans 12 amino acids. Germline V gene lookup returns CDR1 SGHTA and CDR2 FQGNSA. These data originate in a study of tumor-infiltrating lymphocytes in primary liver carcinoma. Study-wide context: The number of productive TCRbeta reads per sample ranged from roughly 3.5 to 7.13 million and was similar across tissue types.

Study observations and caveats: Tumor top-250-clone fraction significantly exceeded that of blood (p = 0.039). It was tumor-adjacent and tumor-blood pairs that overlapped less than tumor region pairs did.

cDNA specific to TCR beta was made from around 530 ng of total RNA, with a constant-region primer employed for priming. A slightly modified ARM-PCR protocol with three nested multiplex PCR rounds produced these TCR beta libraries. Use of TRBV1-TRBV30 forward primers with a C-beta reverse primer characterized the first two PCR rounds, which lasted around 9 cycles each. TCRdb processed the multiplex PCR reads anew with MiXCR; each CDR3 protein has one entry. The sample lists 80,000 to 100,000 distinct CDR3 sequences, approximately 68% occurring once. The sample was tumor-adjacent normal liver tissue. The TCR originated in a man aged 40-49 years with primary liver carcinoma and hepatitis B virus infection. The chain links TRBV7-2 to TRBJ2-7, with D possibly called TRBD1 or TRBD2 (6 bases each). The CDR3 region has the DNA TGTGCCAACAGCTACGGGGGCTACGATCACTACTTC. Protein: CANSYGGYDHYF.